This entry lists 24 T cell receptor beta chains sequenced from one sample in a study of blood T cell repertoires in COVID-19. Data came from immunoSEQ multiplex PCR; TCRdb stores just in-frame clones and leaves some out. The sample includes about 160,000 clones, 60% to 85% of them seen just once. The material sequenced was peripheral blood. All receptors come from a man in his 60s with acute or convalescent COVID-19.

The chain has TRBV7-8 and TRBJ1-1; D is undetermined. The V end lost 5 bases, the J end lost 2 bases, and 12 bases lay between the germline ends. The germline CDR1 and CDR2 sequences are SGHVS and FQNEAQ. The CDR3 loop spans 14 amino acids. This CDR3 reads CASSPVSHNTEAFF. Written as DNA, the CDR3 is TGTGCCAGCAGCCCCGTTTCACATAACACTGAAGCTTTCTTT.

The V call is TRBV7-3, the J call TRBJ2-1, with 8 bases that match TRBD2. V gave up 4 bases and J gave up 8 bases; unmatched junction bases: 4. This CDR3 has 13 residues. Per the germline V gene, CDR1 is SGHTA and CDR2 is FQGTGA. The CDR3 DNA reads TGTGCCAGCAGCTCGCGGGGGGCAGATGAGCAGTTCTTC. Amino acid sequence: CASSSRGADEQFF.

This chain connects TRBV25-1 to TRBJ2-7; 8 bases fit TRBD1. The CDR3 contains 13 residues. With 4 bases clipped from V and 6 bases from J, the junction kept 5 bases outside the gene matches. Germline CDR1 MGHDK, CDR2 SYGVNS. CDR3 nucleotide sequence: TGTGCCAGCAGTGGCAAGGACAGGGCCGAGCAGTACTTC. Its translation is CASSGKDRAEQYF.

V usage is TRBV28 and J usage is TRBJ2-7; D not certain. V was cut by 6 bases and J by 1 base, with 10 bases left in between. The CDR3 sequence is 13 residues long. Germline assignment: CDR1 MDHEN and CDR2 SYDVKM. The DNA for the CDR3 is TGTGCCAGCAGGCCAATACATTCCTACGAGCAGTACTTC. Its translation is CASRPIHSYEQYF.

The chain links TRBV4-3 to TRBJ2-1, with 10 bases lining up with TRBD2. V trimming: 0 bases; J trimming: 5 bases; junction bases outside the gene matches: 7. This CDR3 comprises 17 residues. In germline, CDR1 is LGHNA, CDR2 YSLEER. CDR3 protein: CASSQERQLAGDNEQFF. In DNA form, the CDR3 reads TGCGCCAGCAGCCAAGAACGCCAGCTAGCGGGGGACAATGAGCAGTTCTTC.

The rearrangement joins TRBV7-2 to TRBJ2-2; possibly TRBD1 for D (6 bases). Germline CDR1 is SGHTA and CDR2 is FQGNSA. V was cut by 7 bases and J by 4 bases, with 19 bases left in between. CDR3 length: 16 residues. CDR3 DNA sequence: TGTGCCAGCAACCCTCTTGCAGGGGTGACCACCGGGGAGCTGTTTTTT. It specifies CASNPLAGVTTGELFF.

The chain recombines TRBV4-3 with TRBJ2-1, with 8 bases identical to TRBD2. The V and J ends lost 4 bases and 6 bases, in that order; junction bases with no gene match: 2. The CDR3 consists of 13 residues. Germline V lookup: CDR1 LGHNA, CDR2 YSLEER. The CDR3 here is CASSPLAGNEQFF. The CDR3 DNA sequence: TGCGCCAGCAGCCCTCTAGCGGGCAATGAGCAGTTCTTC.

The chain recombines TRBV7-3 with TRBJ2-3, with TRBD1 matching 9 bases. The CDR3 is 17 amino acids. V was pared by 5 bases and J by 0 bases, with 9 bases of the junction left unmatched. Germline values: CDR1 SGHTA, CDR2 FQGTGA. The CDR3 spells CASSRSGTGKSTDTQYF. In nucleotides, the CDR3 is TGTGCCAGCAGCCGTTCCGGGACAGGGAAAAGCACAGATACGCAGTATTTT.

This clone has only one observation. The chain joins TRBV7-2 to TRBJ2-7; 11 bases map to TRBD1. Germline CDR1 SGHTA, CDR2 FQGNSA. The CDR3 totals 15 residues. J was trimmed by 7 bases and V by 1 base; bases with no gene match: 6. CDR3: CASSLGGQGAKEQYF. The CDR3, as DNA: TGTGCCAGCAGCTTAGGCGGACAGGGGGCGAAAGAGCAGTACTTC.

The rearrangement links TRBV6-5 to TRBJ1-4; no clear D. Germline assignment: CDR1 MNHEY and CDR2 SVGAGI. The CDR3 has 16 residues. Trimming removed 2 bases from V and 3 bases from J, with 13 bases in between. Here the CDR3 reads CASSYGSLVANEKLFF. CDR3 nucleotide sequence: TGTGCCAGCAGTTACGGTTCCTTAGTGGCTAATGAAAAACTGTTTTTT.

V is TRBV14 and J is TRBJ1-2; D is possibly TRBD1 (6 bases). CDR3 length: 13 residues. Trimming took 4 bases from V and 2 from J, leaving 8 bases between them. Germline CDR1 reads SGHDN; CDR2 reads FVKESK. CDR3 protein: CASSLDRNYGYTF. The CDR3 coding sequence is TGTGCCAGCAGCCTGGACAGAAACTATGGCTACACCTTC.

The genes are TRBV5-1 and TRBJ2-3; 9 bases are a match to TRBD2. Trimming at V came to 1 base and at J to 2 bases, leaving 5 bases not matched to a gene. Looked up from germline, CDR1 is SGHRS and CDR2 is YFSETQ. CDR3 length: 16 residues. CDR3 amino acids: CASSLRLAGITDTQYF. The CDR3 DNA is TGCGCCAGCAGCTTGAGGCTAGCGGGGATCACAGATACGCAGTATTTT. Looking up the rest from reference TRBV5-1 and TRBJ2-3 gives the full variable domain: KAGVTQTPRYLIKTRGQQVTLSCSPISGHRSVSWYQQTPGQGLQFLFEYFSETQRNKGNFPGRFSGRQFSNSRSEMNVSTLELGDSALYLCASSLRLAGITDTQYFGPGTRLTVL.

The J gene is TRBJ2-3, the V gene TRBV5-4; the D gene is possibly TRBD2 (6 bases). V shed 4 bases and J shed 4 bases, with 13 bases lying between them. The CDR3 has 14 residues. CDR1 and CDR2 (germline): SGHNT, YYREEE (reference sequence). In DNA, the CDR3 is TGTGCCAGCAGCGGCGGGGTGGGTCCAGATACGCAGTATTTT. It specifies CASSGGVGPDTQYF.

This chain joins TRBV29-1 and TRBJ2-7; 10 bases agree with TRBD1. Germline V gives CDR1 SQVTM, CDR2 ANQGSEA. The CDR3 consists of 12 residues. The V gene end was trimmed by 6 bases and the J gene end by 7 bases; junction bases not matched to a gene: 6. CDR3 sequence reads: CSVVGTGVEQYF. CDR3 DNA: TGCAGCGTAGTCGGGACAGGGGTAGAGCAGTACTTC.

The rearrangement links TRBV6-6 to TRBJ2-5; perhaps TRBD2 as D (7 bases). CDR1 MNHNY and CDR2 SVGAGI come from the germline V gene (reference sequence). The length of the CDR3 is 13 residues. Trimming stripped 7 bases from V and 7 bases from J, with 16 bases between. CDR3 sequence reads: CASTHGGGGTQYF. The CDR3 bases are TGTGCCAGCACCCACGGAGGGGGGGGGACCCAGTACTTC.

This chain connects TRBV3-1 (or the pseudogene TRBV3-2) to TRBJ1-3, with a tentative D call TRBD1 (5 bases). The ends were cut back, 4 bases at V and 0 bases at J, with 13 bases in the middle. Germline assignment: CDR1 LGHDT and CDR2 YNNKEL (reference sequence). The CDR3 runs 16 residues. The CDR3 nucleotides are TGTGCCAGCAGCCGGGGGGGATATACCTCTGGAAACACCATATATTTT. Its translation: CASSRGGYTSGNTIYF.

CDR3 nucleotides: TGTGCCAGCAGCTCGGGGAGCAAGGGCTATGGCTACACCTTC. Protein sequence: CASSSGSKGYGYTF. The chain uses TRBV5-4 and TRBJ1-2; no reliable D call. Trimming left V 3 bases short and J 4 bases short, with 13 bases between. Germline CDR1 is SGHNT and CDR2 is YYREEE (reference sequence). The CDR3 is 14 amino acids.

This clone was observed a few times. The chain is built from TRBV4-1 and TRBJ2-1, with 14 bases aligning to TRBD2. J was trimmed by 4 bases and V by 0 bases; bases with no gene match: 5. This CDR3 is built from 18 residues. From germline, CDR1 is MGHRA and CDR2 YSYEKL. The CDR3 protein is CASSQESTSGGAYNEQFF. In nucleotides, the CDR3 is TGCGCCAGCAGCCAAGAGTCGACTAGCGGGGGGGCTTACAATGAGCAGTTCTTC.

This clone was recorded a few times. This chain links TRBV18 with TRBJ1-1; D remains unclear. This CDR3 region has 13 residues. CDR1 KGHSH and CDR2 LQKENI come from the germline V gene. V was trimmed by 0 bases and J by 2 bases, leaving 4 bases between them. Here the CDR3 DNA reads TGTGCCAGCTCACCACCGGCTAACACTGAAGCTTTCTTT. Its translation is CASSPPANTEAFF.

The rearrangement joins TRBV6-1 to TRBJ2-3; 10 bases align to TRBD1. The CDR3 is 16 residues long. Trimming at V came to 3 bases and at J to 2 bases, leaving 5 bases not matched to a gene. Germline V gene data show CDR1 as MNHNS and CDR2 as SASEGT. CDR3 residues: CASSEGDRGVTDTQYF. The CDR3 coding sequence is TGTGCCAGCAGTGAGGGGGACAGGGGCGTCACAGATACGCAGTATTTT.

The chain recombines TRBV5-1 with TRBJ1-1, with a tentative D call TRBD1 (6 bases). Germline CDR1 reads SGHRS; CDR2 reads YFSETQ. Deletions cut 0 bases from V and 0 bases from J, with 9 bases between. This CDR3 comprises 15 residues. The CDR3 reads CASSLAGTMNTEAFF. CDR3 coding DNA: TGCGCCAGCAGCTTGGCCGGGACAATGAACACTGAAGCTTTCTTT. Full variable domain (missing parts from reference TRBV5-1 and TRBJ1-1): KAGVTQTPRYLIKTRGQQVTLSCSPISGHRSVSWYQQTPGQGLQFLFEYFSETQRNKGNFPGRFSGRQFSNSRSEMNVSTLELGDSALYLCASSLAGTMNTEAFFGQGTRLTVV.

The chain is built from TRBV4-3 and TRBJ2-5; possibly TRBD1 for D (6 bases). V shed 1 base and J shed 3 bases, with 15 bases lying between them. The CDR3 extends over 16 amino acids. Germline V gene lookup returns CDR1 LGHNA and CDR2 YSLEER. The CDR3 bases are TGCGCCAGCAGCCAAGGGGCCCTGGGGGCCGAAGAGACCCAGTACTTC. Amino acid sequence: CASSQGALGAEETQYF.

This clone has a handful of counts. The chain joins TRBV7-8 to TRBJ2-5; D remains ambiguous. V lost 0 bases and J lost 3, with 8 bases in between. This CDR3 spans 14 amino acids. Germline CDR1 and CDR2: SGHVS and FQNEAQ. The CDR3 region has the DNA TGTGCCAGCAGCTTAGCCCTCGAGGAAGAGACCCAGTACTTC. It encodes CASSLALEEETQYF.

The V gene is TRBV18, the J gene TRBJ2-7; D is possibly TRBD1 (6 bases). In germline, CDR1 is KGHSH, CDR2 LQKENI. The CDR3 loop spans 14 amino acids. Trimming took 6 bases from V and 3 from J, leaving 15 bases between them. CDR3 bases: TGTGCCAGCTCCCCAGAAGGACAGCTCTACGAGCAGTACTTC. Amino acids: CASSPEGQLYEQYF. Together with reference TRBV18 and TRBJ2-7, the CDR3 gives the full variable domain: NAGVMQNPRHLVRRRGQEARLRCSPMKGHSHVYWYRQLPEEGLKFMVYLQKENIIDESGMPKERFSAEFPKEGPSILRIQQVVRGDSAAYFCASSPEGQLYEQYFGPGTRLTVT.